The 26 T cell receptor beta chains presented below share a single source sample, sequenced in a study of T cell responses to AZD1222 COVID-19 vaccine. The protocol was immunoSEQ multiplex PCR, while the TCRdb copy is restricted to in-frame clones and leaves out a portion. The sample shows 93,000 or so clones, about 90% of them seen only once. The sequences come from peripheral blood, collected on day 0 of AZD1222 vaccination. The receptors here all came from an adult in good health.

This chain uses TRBV11-2 with TRBJ2-1; weak D call: TRBD2 (5 bases). Germline CDR1 is SGHAT and CDR2 is FQNNGV. V was shortened by 5 bases and J by 7 bases, with 12 bases between the two germline ends. The CDR3 contains 13 residues. The CDR3 nucleotides read TGTGCCAGCAGCCCCCCCTTAGCGAATGAGCAGTTCTTC. Translation gives CASSPPLANEQFF.

This clone was seen only once. The chain uses TRBV9 and TRBJ1-1; possible D gene TRBD1, 5 bases. CDR1 and CDR2 from the germline V gene are SGDLS and YYNGEE. The CDR3 consists of 15 residues. Trimming took off 0 bases at V and 4 bases at J, with 13 bases between the two ends. CDR3 bases: TGTGCCAGCAGCGTAGGTCGACAGTTGGGCACTGAAGCTTTCTTT. This sequence encodes CASSVGRQLGTEAFF.

The chain employs TRBV11-2 and TRBJ2-5; D is undetermined. The V end was cut by 4 bases, the J end by 4 bases, with 7 bases between. Germline values: CDR1 SGHAT, CDR2 FQNNGV. The CDR3 sequence is 12 residues long. The DNA for the CDR3 is TGTGCCAGCAGCTCCGTGAGAGAGACCCAGTACTTC. As protein: CASSSVRETQYF.

This sequence joins TRBV28 and TRBJ1-4, with D possibly TRBD1 on 5 matching bases. V dropped 6 bases and J dropped 11 bases, with 16 bases sitting between them. Germline V gene lookup returns CDR1 MDHEN and CDR2 SYDVKM. The CDR3 is 13 residues long. The CDR3, as DNA: TGTGCCAGCAGCCCTGGAGGGGCGGGGAAACTGTTTTTT. As protein: CASSPGGAGKLFF.

This chain links TRBV28 with TRBJ1-1, with D unclear. The CDR3 sequence is 11 residues long. Germline V CDR1 and CDR2: MDHEN, SYDVKM. V lost 6 bases, J lost 2 bases, and 4 bases lay in between. CDR3 DNA: TGTGCCAGCAGGTATAACACTGAAGCTTTCTTT. It yields the protein CASRYNTEAFF. Using reference TRBV28 and TRBJ1-1 for the parts outside the CDR3, the full variable domain is DVKVTQSSRYLVKRTGEKVFLECVQDMDHENMFWYRQDPGLGLRLIYFSYDVKMKEKGDIPEGYSVSREKKERFSLILESASTNQTSMYLCASRYNTEAFFGQGTRLTVV.

CDR3 region: CASSAPPGPYTF. The CDR3 DNA reads as TGTGCCAGCAGCGCCCCGCCGGGCCCCTACACCTTC. The rearrangement uses TRBV2 and TRBJ1-2; D is ambiguous. The CDR3 extends over 12 amino acids. CDR1 is SNHLY and CDR2 is FYNNEI in the germline V gene. Trimming pared 6 bases from V and 10 bases from J, leaving 15 bases between.

The J gene is TRBJ2-3, the V gene TRBV6-1; TRBD1 might be the D (7 bases). Germline CDR1 reads MNHNS; CDR2 reads SASEGT. The V gene lost 3 bases and the J gene lost 4 bases, with 23 bases spanning the gap. The CDR3 spans 18 residues. DNA for the CDR3: TGTGCCAGCAGTGACCGTTTTGGCGGGACAGCGAAGGCAGATACGCAGTATTTT. Its translation is CASSDRFGGTAKADTQYF.

V and J are TRBV7-3 and TRBJ2-2; tentatively, D is TRBD2 (5 bases). The length of the CDR3 is 15 residues. Trimming took off 6 bases at V and 7 bases at J, with 18 bases between the two ends. Germline CDR1 SGHTA, CDR2 FQGTGA. CDR3 nucleotides: TGTGCCAGCAGTCCTCGGCCTAGCTGGGGCGGGGAGCTGTTTTTT. Amino acid sequence: CASSPRPSWGGELFF.

This chain uses TRBV6-6 with TRBJ1-1; 7 positions agree with TRBD1. There are 14 residues in the CDR3. The trim removed 6 bases at V and 7 bases at J, leaving 11 bases unmatched. The germline V gene encodes CDR1 MNHNY and CDR2 SVGAGI (reference sequence). The CDR3, as DNA: TGTGCCAGCAGGCGACAGGGTGGATTTGGTGAAGCTTTCTTT. This sequence encodes CASRRQGGFGEAFF.

The J gene is TRBJ1-5, the V gene TRBV7-8; possible D gene TRBD1, 5 bases. Trimming took off 9 bases at V and 3 bases at J, with 15 bases between the two ends. Germline assignment: CDR1 SGHVS and CDR2 FQNEAQ. The CDR3 loop spans 14 amino acids. CDR3 loop: CASTPRGPNQPQHF. CDR3 DNA: TGTGCCAGTACCCCTCGGGGACCCAATCAGCCCCAGCATTTT.

The V call is TRBV7-3, the J call TRBJ1-2, with TRBD1 identical over 7 bases. The CDR3 runs to 18 residues. The V gene end was trimmed by 5 bases and the J gene end by 0 bases; junction bases not matched to a gene: 15. CDR1 and CDR2 from the germline V gene are SGHTA and FQGTGA. CDR3 bases: TGTGCCAGCAGCCCCCGAGGCCGACAGGGAGACACTAACTATGGCTACACCTTC. Amino acid sequence: CASSPRGRQGDTNYGYTF. The complete variable domain, with remaining parts taken from reference TRBV7-3 and TRBJ1-2, reads GAGVSQTPSNKVTEKGKYVELRCDPISGHTALYWYRQSLGQGPEFLIYFQGTGAADDSGLPNDRFFAVRPEGSVSTLKIQRTERGDSAVYLCASSPRGRQGDTNYGYTFGSGTRLTVV.

This sequence joins TRBV6-5 and TRBJ2-7, with TRBD1 matching 8 bases. The CDR3 loop spans 16 amino acids. J lost 3 bases, V lost 0 bases, and 7 bases had no gene match. Germline V gene sequence: CDR1 MNHEY, CDR2 SVGAGI. The CDR3 sequence: CASSYSWDRRHYEQYF. In nucleotides, the CDR3 is TGTGCCAGCAGTTACTCGTGGGACAGGCGACACTACGAGCAGTACTTC.

The chain is built from TRBV4-2 and TRBJ2-6, with D possibly matching TRBD2 (5 bases). CDR1 is LGHNA, CDR2 YNFKEQ, per germline. V was shortened by 1 base and J by 9 bases, with 7 bases between the two germline ends. The CDR3 extends over 13 amino acids. The CDR3 sequence: CASSQGAGNVLTF. CDR3 DNA: TGTGCCAGCAGCCAAGGGGCGGGCAACGTCCTGACTTTC.

The chain joins TRBV7-7 to TRBJ2-6; D not resolved. V gave up 5 bases and J gave up 0 bases, with 17 bases separating them. CDR3 length: 18 residues. Germline V lookup: CDR1 SSHAT, CDR2 FNYEAQ (reference sequence). The CDR3 nucleotides are TGTGCCAGCAGCCCAGGTCCTACCTTTAGCTCTGGGGCCAACGTCCTGACTTTC. This translates into CASSPGPTFSSGANVLTF.

The CDR3 bases are TGCGCCAGCAGCCCGGGGACTAGCGGGCACACAGATACGCAGTATTTT. Protein product: CASSPGTSGHTDTQYF. The chain combines TRBV5-1 with TRBJ2-3, with TRBD2 identical over 12 bases. Germline V gene sequence: CDR1 SGHRS, CDR2 YFSETQ. The CDR3 has 16 residues. Unmatched junction bases numbered 5, after V lost 4 bases and J lost 2 bases.

The chain combines TRBV6-5 with TRBJ1-5; D is uncertain. The germline V and J ends were trimmed by 7 bases and 2 bases, with 6 bases remaining between them. This CDR3 spans 12 amino acids. Looked up from germline, CDR1 is MNHEY and CDR2 is SVGAGI. CDR3 residues: CASTMGNQPQHF. In nucleotides, the CDR3 is TGTGCCAGCACCATGGGCAATCAGCCCCAGCATTTT.

This chain joins TRBV19 and TRBJ1-2; TRBD1 is a possible D gene (6 bases). The germline CDR1 and CDR2 sequences are LNHDA and SQIVND (reference sequence). This CDR3 comprises 13 residues. Trimming took off 7 bases at V and 7 bases at J, with 16 bases between the two ends. Here the CDR3 DNA reads TGTGCCAGTACCGAAAGGGGGGGGGCTGGCTACACCTTC. Translation: CASTERGGAGYTF.

The chain recombines TRBV13 with TRBJ1-1; D possibly corresponds to TRBD1 (6 bases). The CDR3 has 18 amino acids. Germline V gene lookup returns CDR1 PRHDT and CDR2 FYEKMQ (reference sequence). Trimming stripped 5 bases from V and 1 base from J, with 23 bases between. The CDR3 reads CASSHIRGASRENTEAFF. The CDR3 nucleotides read TGTGCCAGCAGCCACATCCGGGGGGCCTCTCGAGAGAACACTGAAGCTTTCTTT.

This clone turned up a few times. Other DNA sequences of this sample code for an identical CDR3. The chain employs TRBV15 and TRBJ1-5; weak D call: TRBD1 (5 bases). The CDR3 runs 13 residues. Looked up from germline, CDR1 is LNHNV and CDR2 is YYDKDF (reference sequence). Trimming took off 6 bases at V and 2 bases at J, with 8 bases between the two ends. DNA for the CDR3: TGTGCCACCAGTGGAGGGGGCAATCAGCCCCAGCATTTT. Its translation: CATSGGGNQPQHF.

V usage is TRBV18 and J usage is TRBJ1-6; 7 bases map to TRBD1. Germline V CDR1 and CDR2: KGHSH, LQKENI. The CDR3 loop spans 14 amino acids. V dropped 3 bases and J dropped 7; count of bases not matched to a gene: 3. The CDR3 reads CASSPPGGNSPLHF. CDR3 in DNA: TGTGCCAGCTCACCTCCAGGGGGGAATTCACCCCTCCACTTT. The full variable domain, completed using reference TRBV18 and TRBJ1-6, is NAGVMQNPRHLVRRRGQEARLRCSPMKGHSHVYWYRQLPEEGLKFMVYLQKENIIDESGMPKERFSAEFPKEGPSILRIQQVVRGDSAAYFCASSPPGGNSPLHFGNGTRLTVT.

The chain combines TRBV10-3 with TRBJ2-6; 12 bases agree with TRBD1. Germline trimming cut 9 bases from V and 2 bases from J; bases unmatched to any gene: 8. The germline V gene encodes CDR1 ENHRY and CDR2 SYGVKD. The CDR3 runs to 17 residues. Here the CDR3 reads CAITRGQGATGANVLTF. The CDR3 DNA sequence: TGTGCCATTACCAGGGGACAGGGGGCGACTGGGGCCAACGTCCTGACTTTC.

The chain has TRBV28 and TRBJ2-1, with TRBD2 as a possible D gene (7 bases). V dropped 8 bases and J dropped 8 bases, with 22 bases sitting between them. CDR1 is MDHEN, CDR2 SYDVKM, per germline. This CDR3 region has 15 residues. The CDR3 is CASHEGGVVFYEQFF. DNA of the CDR3: TGTGCCAGCCACGAGGGGGGGGTAGTTTTCTATGAGCAGTTCTTC.

This clone was found once. This chain connects TRBV12-3 or TRBV12-4 to TRBJ2-7; tentatively, D is TRBD1 (6 bases). CDR3 size: 12 residues. Deletions cut 3 bases from V and 3 bases from J, with 6 bases between. CDR3 DNA sequence: TGTGCCAGCAGTTTGACAGGCTACGAGCAGTACTTC. It encodes CASSLTGYEQYF.

Concerning this clone itself: This sample also contains other DNA sequences that code for the same CDR3. The chain couples TRBV11-3 to TRBJ1-6; 7 positions match TRBD1. The germline V gene encodes CDR1 SGHNT and CDR2 YENEEA. The CDR3 length is 13 residues. V dropped 5 bases and J dropped 9; count of bases not matched to a gene: 4. The CDR3 spells CASSQTGRSPLHF. The CDR3 coding sequence is TGTGCCAGCAGCCAGACAGGGCGTTCACCCCTCCACTTT.

The CDR3 reads CASSSARTGGIEAFF. The DNA of the CDR3 is TGTGCCAGCAGCTCCGCTCGGACAGGGGGTATTGAAGCTTTCTTT. This chain joins TRBV11-2 and TRBJ1-1, with 10 bases fitting TRBD1. After removal of 4 bases from V and 7 bases from J, the junction contained 9 bases not matched to a gene. CDR1 and CDR2 (germline): SGHAT, FQNNGV. This CDR3 contains 15 residues.

The rearrangement uses TRBV6-5 and TRBJ2-7, with a weak D call TRBD1 (5 bases). The V and J ends lost 0 bases and 3 bases respectively, with 12 bases between them. From germline, CDR1 is MNHEY and CDR2 SVGAGI. The length of the CDR3 is 15 residues. The CDR3 DNA reads TGTGCCAGCAGTTACTCTGGGGCCTCCAACTACGAGCAGTACTTC. Translation: CASSYSGASNYEQYF.